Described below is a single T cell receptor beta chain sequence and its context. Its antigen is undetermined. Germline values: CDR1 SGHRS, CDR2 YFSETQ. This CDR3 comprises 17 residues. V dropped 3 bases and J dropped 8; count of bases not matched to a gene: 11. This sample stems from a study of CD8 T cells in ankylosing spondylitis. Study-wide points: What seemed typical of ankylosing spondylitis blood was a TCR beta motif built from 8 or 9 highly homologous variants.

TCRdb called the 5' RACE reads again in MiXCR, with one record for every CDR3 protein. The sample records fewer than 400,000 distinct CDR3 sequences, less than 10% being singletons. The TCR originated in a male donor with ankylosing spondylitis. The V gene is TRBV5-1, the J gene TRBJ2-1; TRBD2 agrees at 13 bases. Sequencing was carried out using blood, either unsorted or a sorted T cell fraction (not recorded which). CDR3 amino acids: CASSWTILAGGPDEQFF. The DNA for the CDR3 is TGCGCCAGCAGCTGGACCATACTAGCGGGAGGGCCTGATGAGCAGTTCTTC.